These 3 T cell receptor beta chains were all obtained from the same sample, sequenced in a study of cytomegalovirus exposure and HLA in healthy donors. Vbeta (60) and Jbeta (13) primers were used in the PCR. Assay: immunoSEQ multiplex PCR; the TCRdb copy retains only in-frame clones and omits some. The table records about 140,000 clones, more than 75% of them present only once. Sequenced: PBMCs. Every receptor here comes from a man between 18 and 35 years old in good health and CMV-seropositive.

V usage is TRBV19 and J usage is TRBJ1-1; the match to TRBD1 covers 8 bases. The CDR3 loop spans 13 amino acids. Germline CDR1 reads LNHDA; CDR2 reads SQIVND (reference sequence). V was clipped by 5 bases and J by 3 bases; unmatched bases: 2. CDR3 loop: CASSSTGDTEAFF. The CDR3 region has the DNA TGTGCCAGTAGTTCGACAGGGGACACTGAAGCTTTCTTT.

The chain couples TRBV7-9 to TRBJ2-7; TRBD2 aligns across 7 bases. CDR1 is SEHNR, CDR2 FQNEAQ, per germline (reference sequence). After removal of 5 bases from V and 2 bases from J, the junction contained 15 bases not matched to a gene. The CDR3 sequence is 17 residues long. The CDR3 protein is CASSGGNGRGGPYEQYF. CDR3 coding DNA: TGTGCCAGCAGCGGCGGTAACGGGCGCGGGGGACCCTACGAGCAGTACTTC.

The chain combines TRBV4-1 with TRBJ2-7; 12 bases align to TRBD2. Germline loops: CDR1 MGHRA, CDR2 YSYEKL. J was trimmed by 7 bases and V by 1 base; bases with no gene match: 5. The length of the CDR3 is 15 residues. CDR3 in DNA: TGCGCCAGCAGCCAAGCTAGCGGGAGGGGAGGGGAGCAGTACTTC. It is translated as CASSQASGRGGEQYF.